This paragraph covers one T cell receptor beta chain sequence. What it recognizes is unknown. The data were obtained in a study of shared clonotypes between healthy human individuals. The study separated CD4+ cells into CD45RA+ naive and CD45RA-negative memory subsets. Broader study findings: Several donors held approximately 4.5% of naive CD4 clonotypes in common.

The CDR3 totals 13 residues. CDR1 and CDR2 (germline): MGHDK, SYGVNS. The ends were cut back, 6 bases at V and 6 bases at J, with 13 bases in the middle. TCRdb keeps only in-frame clones here, not all; method: immunoSEQ multiplex PCR. The profile shows about 1,500,000 clones, about 96% of them singletons. This clonotype was obtained from a man aged 25-45 years in good health. The sequencing sample was made of naive CD4+ T cells sorted from blood. Described subset: CD45RA+ positively selected. The V call is TRBV25-1, the J call TRBJ2-3; weak D call: TRBD2 (5 bases). The chain's CDR3 is CASSATSSDTQYF. The CDR3, as DNA: TGTGCCAGCAGCGCCACTAGTTCTGATACGCAGTATTTT.